One sample yielded the 15 T cell receptor beta chains listed below, sequenced in a study of beta chain features in type 1 diabetes. Every bit of the isolated RNA underwent reverse transcription, so sequencing read expressed TCRB transcripts. Repertoires were generated with immunoSEQ multiplex PCR, while TCRdb's copy carries only in-frame clones and drops some. The sample yields some 900,000 clones, about a sixth seen once. Sequenced input: naive CD4+ T cells from blood. These receptors were taken from a young woman in good health.

This clone has just a few counts. This chain connects TRBV11-1 to TRBJ2-5, with 12 bases identical to TRBD2. This CDR3 region has 15 residues. V shed 5 bases and J 5 bases; nucleotides not matched to a gene: 6. Per germline, CDR1 SGHAT and CDR2 FQDESV (reference sequence). The CDR3 sequence: CASSETSGSWETQYF. The CDR3 nucleotides are TGTGCCAGCAGCGAGACTAGCGGGAGCTGGGAGACCCAGTACTTC.

J is TRBJ2-3 and V is TRBV29-1; a possible D gene is TRBD2 (6 bases). Trimming removed 4 bases from V and 2 bases from J, with 7 bases in between. Germline lookup yields CDR1 SQVTM and CDR2 ANQGSEA. The CDR3 is 12 amino acids. Here the CDR3 reads CSVGGTTDTQYF. The CDR3 nucleotides read TGCAGCGTTGGCGGGACCACAGATACGCAGTATTTT.

In its sample, this clone was seen a few times. This chain joins TRBV27 and TRBJ1-2, with 8 bases aligning to TRBD1. CDR3 length: 14 residues. Germline V lookup: CDR1 MNHEY, CDR2 SMNVEV (reference sequence). With V trimmed by 3 bases and J by 8 bases, 8 bases remained unmatched. The CDR3 sequence: CASSFLDRARGYTF. Here the CDR3 DNA reads TGTGCCAGCAGTTTCCTGGACAGGGCGCGGGGCTACACCTTC.

The chain recombines TRBV9 with TRBJ1-5, with D perhaps matching TRBD1 (6 bases). CDR1 and CDR2 (germline): SGDLS, YYNGEE. Trimming took 0 bases from V and 7 from J, leaving 14 bases between them. CDR3 length: 15 amino acids. CDR3 sequence reads: CASSVGTGLGQPQHF. The CDR3 bases are TGTGCCAGCAGCGTAGGAACAGGGCTGGGACAGCCCCAGCATTTT. Full variable domain (outside the CDR3, taken from reference TRBV9 and TRBJ1-5): DSGVTQTPKHLITATGQRVTLRCSPRSGDLSVYWYQQSLDQGLQFLIQYYNGEERAKGNILERFSAQQFPDLHSELNLSSLELGDSALYFCASSVGTGLGQPQHFGDGTRLSIL.

Only a few counts were recorded for this clone. Other DNA sequences in the same sample also yield this CDR3. This chain joins TRBV19 and TRBJ1-5, with D possibly TRBD1 on 6 matching bases. Germline assignment: CDR1 LNHDA and CDR2 SQIVND (reference sequence). V was shortened by 4 bases and J by 4 bases, with 8 bases between the two germline ends. The CDR3 is 13 amino acids. CDR3 residues: CASSTRGNQPQHF. CDR3 DNA sequence: TGTGCCAGTAGTACCAGGGGTAATCAGCCCCAGCATTTT.

The chain couples TRBV10-3 to TRBJ1-3; TRBD1 might be the D (6 bases). The V end lost 5 bases, the J end lost 2 bases, and 13 bases lay between the germline ends. CDR1 and CDR2 (germline): ENHRY, SYGVKD. This CDR3 has 15 amino acids. In DNA form, the CDR3 reads TGTGCCATCAGTCCCCAAAAGGGGGCTGGAAACACCATATATTTT. Protein product: CAISPQKGAGNTIYF.

This clone was counted only a few times. The J gene is TRBJ2-7, the V gene TRBV7-9; D is perhaps TRBD1 (5 bases). The CDR3 runs 14 residues. Trimming cost V 2 bases and J 3 bases, with 11 bases left between them. Germline CDR1 is SEHNR and CDR2 is FQNEAQ (reference sequence). This chain's CDR3 is CASSLQGVSYEQYF. The CDR3 DNA sequence: TGTGCCAGCAGCTTACAGGGCGTAAGCTACGAGCAGTACTTC.

V and J are TRBV18 and TRBJ2-1, with TRBD2 matching 13 bases. J was trimmed by 4 bases and V by 6 bases; bases with no gene match: 6. This CDR3 contains 16 residues. Germline V gene lookup returns CDR1 KGHSH and CDR2 LQKENI. In DNA form, the CDR3 reads TGTGCCAGCTCTCGGACTAGCGGGGGAGTGTACAATGAGCAGTTCTTC. It codes for CASSRTSGGVYNEQFF.

The chain carries TRBV28 and TRBJ1-2, with 11 bases aligning to TRBD1. The CDR3 contains 16 residues. With 5 bases clipped from V and 4 bases from J, the junction kept 9 bases outside the gene matches. CDR1 is MDHEN and CDR2 is SYDVKM in the germline V gene. Here the CDR3 reads CASSPFPGQGVYGYTF. DNA of the CDR3: TGTGCCAGCAGTCCATTTCCGGGACAGGGGGTCTATGGCTACACCTTC.

This clone was seen only a few times. This chain uses TRBV5-1 with TRBJ2-3, with 8 positions matching TRBD2. The CDR3 contains 17 residues. Per the germline V gene, CDR1 is SGHRS and CDR2 is YFSETQ. V shed 0 bases, J shed 4 bases, and the junction held 10 bases outside the gene matches. CDR3 amino acids: CASSLGGSGSFADTQYF. CDR3 nucleotide sequence: TGCGCCAGCAGCTTGGGTGGCAGCGGGAGTTTCGCAGATACGCAGTATTTT. The full variable domain, completed using reference TRBV5-1 and TRBJ2-3, is KAGVTQTPRYLIKTRGQQVTLSCSPISGHRSVSWYQQTPGQGLQFLFEYFSETQRNKGNFPGRFSGRQFSNSRSEMNVSTLELGDSALYLCASSLGGSGSFADTQYFGPGTRLTVL.

The chain recombines TRBV5-6 with TRBJ1-4; TRBD1 might be the D (5 bases). Germline V gene lookup returns CDR1 SGHDT and CDR2 YYEEEE. The CDR3 is made up of 15 amino acids. The V and J ends lost 3 bases and 0 bases respectively, with 9 bases between them. The CDR3 nucleotides read TGTGCCAGCAGCTCACAGGTTGCAACTAATGAAAAACTGTTTTTT. Its translation is CASSSQVATNEKLFF.

This clone was counted between two and nine times. This sequence joins TRBV19 and TRBJ1-2; D is possibly TRBD1 (5 bases). Germline V gene lookup returns CDR1 LNHDA and CDR2 SQIVND (reference sequence). CDR3 length: 13 residues. V was trimmed by 5 bases and J by 6 bases, leaving 13 bases between them. CDR3 sequence reads: CASSLTVLDGYTF. The CDR3 DNA follows: TGTGCCAGTAGTTTGACAGTATTGGATGGCTACACCTTC.

This sequence joins TRBV18 and TRBJ2-7, with 8 bases fitting TRBD1. Germline trimming cut 3 bases from V and 1 base from J; bases unmatched to any gene: 8. The V gene's germline CDR1 is KGHSH and CDR2 LQKENI. The CDR3 runs 16 residues. The CDR3 DNA reads TGTGCCAGCTCACCTCAGACAGGGGATGGTTCCTACGAGCAGTACTTC. It codes for CASSPQTGDGSYEQYF.

This chain uses TRBV7-2 with TRBJ2-1; D possibly uses TRBD1 or TRBD2 (5 bases each). Germline V gene lookup returns CDR1 SGHTA and CDR2 FQGNSA. V gave up 3 bases and J gave up 3 bases, with 12 bases separating them. The CDR3 contains 15 residues. The CDR3 reads CASSLGPGNYNEQFF. Here the CDR3 DNA reads TGTGCCAGCAGCTTGGGACCCGGGAACTACAATGAGCAGTTCTTC.

This clone has only a few counts. The chain has TRBV5-4 and TRBJ2-1; D gene unclear. Germline V gives CDR1 SGHNT, CDR2 YYREEE (reference sequence). The CDR3 covers 13 residues. The V end was cut by 2 bases, the J end by 7 bases, with 10 bases between. CDR3: CASSFTASNEQFF. The DNA of the CDR3 is TGTGCCAGCAGCTTCACTGCTTCGAATGAGCAGTTCTTC.